This T cell receptor (beta chain) was recorded in a study of T cells in Graves' hyperthyroidism and ophthalmopathy (dated 2019 in TCRdb). About the full investigation: Peripheral blood was collected at initial diagnosis, before any treatment. A discovery cohort of fewer than 110 patients, roughly 43 with Graves' ophthalmopathy and 57 with stable Graves' hyperthyroidism, was used to find distinguishing TCR V-J signatures. Prospective prediction of ophthalmopathy was tested in an independent validation cohort of approximately 18 hyperthyroidism patients and around 16 patients who later progressed to ophthalmopathy. The 95 to 100 discovery patients were randomly divided into training and test sets at a 7:3 ratio. In several Graves' hyperthyroidism patients, the study also compared T-cell repertoires from thyroid tissue with T-cell repertoires from blood. After sampling, hyperthyroidism patients received methimazole starting at 30 mg daily, and ophthalmopathy patients received high-dose intravenous methylprednisolone. The paper describes TCR Vbeta CDR3 sequencing of around 140 peripheral blood samples, made up of roughly 40 ophthalmopathy patients, roughly 80 hyperthyroidism patients and 17 progressor patients. The research as a whole found: Ophthalmopathy was separated from stable hyperthyroidism by a 13 V-J signature model, with 85% to 90% sensitivity and about 81% specificity obtained in cross-validation and 80%/75% obtained in testing. Most expanded thyroid clonotypes (frequency above 0.001) were also detected in blood, suggesting blood repertoires may reflect thyroid immune responses. During validation, the model predicted progression to ophthalmopathy a median of about 5.9 months ahead of onset, with roughly 65% sensitivity and roughly 75% specificity. No statistical method was used to set the sample size in advance, and investigators knew the group allocation.

A patient counted as having stable Graves' hyperthyroidism if no progression to ophthalmopathy occurred over 18 months of follow-up. Hyperthyroidism patients were newly diagnosed, had a disease duration of under 2 months, and were aged 18 to 65 years. Patients with uncontrolled infections, other autoimmune diseases, pregnancy or lactation were excluded. Diagnoses were established on the basis of clinical symptoms, serum thyroxine and TRAb, thyroid ultrasound, and orbital computed tomography. PBMCs were separated from around 9.1 ml of fresh peripheral blood using Ficoll-Paque density gradient centrifugation. Total RNA was extracted with Trizol reagent, and quality was checked on an Agilent 2100 Bioanalyzer. The CDR3 runs 14 residues from the cysteine to the phenylalanine. Just CDR3 DNA is preserved here, 42 bases in frame from base 1. Taken from the germline V gene, the CDR1 and CDR2 loops are SGHTA and FQGTGA. V has 5 bases trimmed and J has 1 base trimmed; junction bases matching no gene number 4.

The TCR beta CDR3 regions were amplified from the RNA transcripts. A first-round RT-PCR of the TCR CDR3 used the HTBI primer set with the Qiagen OneStep RT-PCR kit. The libraries were constructed in a second round of multiplex PCR and then size-selected and purified. Sequencing of the libraries was done on an Illumina HiSeq2000 using paired-end 100 bp reads. The study's own analysis went as follows. SOAPnuke was used to process the raw data, throwing out any read that contained adapters or uncalled bases, had a mean Phred below 15, or lacked an exact constant-primer or identifier match. COPE v1.2.5 was used to merge high-quality paired reads, and clonotypes were defined as unique nucleotide sequences. MiTCR v1.1 was used to align clonotypes to the IMGT TRBV, TRBD and TRBJ reference segments. The analysis included only V-J combinations with a frequency above 0.0001, which together covered roughly 99% of the repertoires. The TCS score was defined as F50 (clonal expansion) divided by E x V (chaos), with BLOSUM62-based TCRdist calculated between CDR3 peptides within each V-J. Welch's t-statistics and random forest reduced 500 to 550 V-J features to fewer than 15, which were used in a naive Bayes classifier (R e1071). TCRdb itself trimmed the public reads at Q25 with fastp, ran MiXCR and retained productive beta chains. Rows with one shared CDR3 protein collapse into an entry with the most common genes and DNA. TCRdb's processing, not the study's, gives the V and J calls here. The sample table lists approximately 330,000 distinct CDR3 sequences, roughly a fifth of them with a count of one. The ten largest clones add up to around half of the sample.

In its sample, this clonotype was seen many times. There is no known antigen for this receptor. Base qualities are missing; no much larger clone stands one base away. The sample comprised blood. The receptor chain draws on TRBV7-3 and TRBJ1-1, and TRBD1 aligns with 7 junction nucleotides. The sequence derives from a woman aged 50 to 60 with Graves' hyperthyroidism. The base sequence is TGTGCCAGCAGCGTACAGGGGTCGAACACTGAAGCTTTCTTT. Translated, this gives CASSVQGSNTEAFF.